Reported below is one TCR beta chain. The TCR beta sequencing libraries came from UMI-labeled 5' RACE. TCRdb reanalyzed the 5' RACE reads and collapses them to one entry per CDR3 protein, without DNA. The listing contains some 9,000 distinct CDR3 sequences. This record comes from a study of human CD8 memory T cell subsets. The CDR3 sequence is 15 residues long. Germline CDR1 SEHNR, CDR2 FQNEAQ (reference sequence). Sequencing input: CD8+ T cells from PBMCs. This receptor was identified in a human donor in good health. This rearrangement joins TRBV7-9 to TRBJ2-1; TCRdb picks TRBD2, but there is no DNA to check that call. This CDR3 reads CASSFGLVSYNEQFF. The full variable domain, rest sourced from reference TRBV7-9 and TRBJ2-1, is DTGVSQNPRHKITKRGQNVTFRCDPISEHNRLYWYRQTLGQGPEFLTYFQNEAQLEKSRLLSDRFSAERPKGSFSTLEIQRTEQGDSAMYLCASSFGLVSYNEQFFGPGTRLTVL.